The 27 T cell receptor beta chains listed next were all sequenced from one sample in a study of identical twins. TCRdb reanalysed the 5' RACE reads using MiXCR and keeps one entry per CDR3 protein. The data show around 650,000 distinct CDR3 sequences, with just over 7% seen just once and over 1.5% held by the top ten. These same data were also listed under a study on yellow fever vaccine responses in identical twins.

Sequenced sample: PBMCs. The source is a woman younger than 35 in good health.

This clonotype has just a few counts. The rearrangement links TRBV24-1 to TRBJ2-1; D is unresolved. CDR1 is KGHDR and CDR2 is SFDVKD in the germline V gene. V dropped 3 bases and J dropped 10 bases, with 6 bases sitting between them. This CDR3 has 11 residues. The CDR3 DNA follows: TGTGCCACCAGTGATCGGATGGAGCAGTTCTTC. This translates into CATSDRMEQFF.

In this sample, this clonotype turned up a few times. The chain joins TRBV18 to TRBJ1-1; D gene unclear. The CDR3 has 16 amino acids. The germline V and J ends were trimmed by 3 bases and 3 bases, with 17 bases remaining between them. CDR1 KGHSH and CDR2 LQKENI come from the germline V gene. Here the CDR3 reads CASSPLFSVGDTEAFF. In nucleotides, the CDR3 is TGTGCCAGCTCACCGTTGTTCTCTGTGGGAGACACTGAAGCTTTCTTT.

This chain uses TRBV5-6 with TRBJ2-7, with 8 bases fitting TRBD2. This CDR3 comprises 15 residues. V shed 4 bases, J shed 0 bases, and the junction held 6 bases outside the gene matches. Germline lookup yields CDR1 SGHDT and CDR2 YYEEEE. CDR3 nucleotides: TGTGCCAGCAGCGATAGCGGGACGAGCTCCTACGAGCAGTACTTC. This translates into CASSDSGTSSYEQYF.

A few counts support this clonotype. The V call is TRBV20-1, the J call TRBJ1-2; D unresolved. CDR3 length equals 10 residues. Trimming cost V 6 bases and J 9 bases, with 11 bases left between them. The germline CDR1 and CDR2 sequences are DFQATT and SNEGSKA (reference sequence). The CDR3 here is CSALFGRYTF. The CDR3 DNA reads TGCAGTGCGCTTTTTGGACGCTACACCTTC.

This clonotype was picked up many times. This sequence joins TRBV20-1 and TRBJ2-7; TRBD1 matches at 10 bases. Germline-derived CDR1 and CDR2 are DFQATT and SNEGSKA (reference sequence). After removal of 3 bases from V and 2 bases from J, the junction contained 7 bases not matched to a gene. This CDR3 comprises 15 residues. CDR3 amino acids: CSARGTGTGAYEQYF. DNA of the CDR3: TGCAGTGCTAGGGGAACCGGGACAGGGGCCTACGAGCAGTACTTC.

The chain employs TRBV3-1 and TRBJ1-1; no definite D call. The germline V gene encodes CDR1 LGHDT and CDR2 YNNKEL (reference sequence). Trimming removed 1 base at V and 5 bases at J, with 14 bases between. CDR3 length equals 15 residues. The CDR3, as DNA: TGTGCCAGCAGCCAAGGTACGATGAGGGTTACTGAAGCTTTCTTT. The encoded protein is CASSQGTMRVTEAFF.

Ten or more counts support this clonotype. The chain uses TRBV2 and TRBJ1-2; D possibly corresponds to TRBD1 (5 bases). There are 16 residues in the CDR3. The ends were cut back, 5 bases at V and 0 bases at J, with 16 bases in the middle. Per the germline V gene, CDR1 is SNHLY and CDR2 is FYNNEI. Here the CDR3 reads CASSTDIAYANYGYTF. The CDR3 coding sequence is TGTGCCAGCAGTACGGACATAGCCTATGCTAACTATGGCTACACCTTC.

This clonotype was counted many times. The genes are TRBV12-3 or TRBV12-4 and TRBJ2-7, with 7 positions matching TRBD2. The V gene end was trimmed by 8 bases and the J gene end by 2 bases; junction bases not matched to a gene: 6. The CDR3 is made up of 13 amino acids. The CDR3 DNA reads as TGTGCCAGCGCGAGCCTAGCGGCCTACGAGCAGTACTTC. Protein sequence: CASASLAAYEQYF.

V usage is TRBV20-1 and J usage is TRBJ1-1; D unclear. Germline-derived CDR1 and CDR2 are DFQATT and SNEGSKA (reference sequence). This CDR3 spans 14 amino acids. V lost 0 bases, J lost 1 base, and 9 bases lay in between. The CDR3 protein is CSARDGQKNTEAFF. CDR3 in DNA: TGCAGTGCTAGAGATGGGCAGAAGAACACTGAAGCTTTCTTT.

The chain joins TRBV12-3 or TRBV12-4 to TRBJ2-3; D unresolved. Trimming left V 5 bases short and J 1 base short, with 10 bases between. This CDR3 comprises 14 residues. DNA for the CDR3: TGTGCCAGCAGTGCAATTGGAGGCACAGATACGCAGTATTTT. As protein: CASSAIGGTDTQYF.

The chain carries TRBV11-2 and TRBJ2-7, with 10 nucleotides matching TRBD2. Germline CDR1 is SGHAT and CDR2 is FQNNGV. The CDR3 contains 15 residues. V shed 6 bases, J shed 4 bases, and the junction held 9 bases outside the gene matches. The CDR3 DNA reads TGTGCCAGCAGTTCCGCCGGGACTAGCGAATACGAGCAGTACTTC. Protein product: CASSSAGTSEYEQYF.

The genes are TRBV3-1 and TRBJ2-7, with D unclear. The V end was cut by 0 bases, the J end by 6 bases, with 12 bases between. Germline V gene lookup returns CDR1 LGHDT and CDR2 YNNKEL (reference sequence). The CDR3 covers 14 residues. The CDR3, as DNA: TGTGCCAGCAGCCAAGACAGACCCAGTGGCGAGCAGTACTTC. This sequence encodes CASSQDRPSGEQYF.

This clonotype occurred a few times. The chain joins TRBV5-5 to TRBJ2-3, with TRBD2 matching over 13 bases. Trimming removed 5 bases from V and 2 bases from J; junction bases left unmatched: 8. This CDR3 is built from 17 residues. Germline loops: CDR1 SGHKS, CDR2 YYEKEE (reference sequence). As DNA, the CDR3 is TGTGCCAGCAGGGCCGGGACTAGCGGGATCTTCACAGATACGCAGTATTTT. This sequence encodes CASRAGTSGIFTDTQYF.

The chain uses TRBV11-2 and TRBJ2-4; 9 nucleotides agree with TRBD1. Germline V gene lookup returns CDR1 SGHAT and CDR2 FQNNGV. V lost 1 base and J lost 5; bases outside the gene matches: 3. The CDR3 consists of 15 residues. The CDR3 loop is CASSLGDRAQNIQYF. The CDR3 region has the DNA TGTGCCAGCAGCTTAGGGGACAGGGCACAAAACATTCAGTACTTC.

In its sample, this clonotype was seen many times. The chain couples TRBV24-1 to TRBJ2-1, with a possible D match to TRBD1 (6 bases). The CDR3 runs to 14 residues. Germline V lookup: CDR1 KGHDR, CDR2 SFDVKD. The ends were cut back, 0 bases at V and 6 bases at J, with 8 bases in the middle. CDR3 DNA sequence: TGTGCCACCAGTGATTTGCGACAGGCCAATGAGCAGTTCTTC. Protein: CATSDLRQANEQFF.

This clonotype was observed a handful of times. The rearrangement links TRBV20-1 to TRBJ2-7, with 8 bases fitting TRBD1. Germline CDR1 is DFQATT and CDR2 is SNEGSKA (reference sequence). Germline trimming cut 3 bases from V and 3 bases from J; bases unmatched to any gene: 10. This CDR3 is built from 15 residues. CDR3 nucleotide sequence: TGCAGTGCTAGTGTCGACAGGGGCCCATTCTACGAGCAGTACTTC. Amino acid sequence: CSASVDRGPFYEQYF.

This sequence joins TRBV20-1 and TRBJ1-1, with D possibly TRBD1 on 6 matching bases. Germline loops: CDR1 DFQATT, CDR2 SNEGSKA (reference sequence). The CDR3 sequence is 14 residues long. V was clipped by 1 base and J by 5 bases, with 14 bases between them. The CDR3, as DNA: TGCAGTGCTAGAGCGGCAGGGGCAAGGACTGAAGCTTTCTTT. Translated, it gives CSARAAGARTEAFF.

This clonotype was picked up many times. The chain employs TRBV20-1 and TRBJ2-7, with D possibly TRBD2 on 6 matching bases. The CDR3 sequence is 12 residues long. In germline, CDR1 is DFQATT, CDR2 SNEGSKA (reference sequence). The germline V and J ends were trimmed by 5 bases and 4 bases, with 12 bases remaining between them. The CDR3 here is CSASSGSYEQYV. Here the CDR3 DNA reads TGCAGTGCTTCAAGCGGGTCTTACGAGCAGTACGTC.

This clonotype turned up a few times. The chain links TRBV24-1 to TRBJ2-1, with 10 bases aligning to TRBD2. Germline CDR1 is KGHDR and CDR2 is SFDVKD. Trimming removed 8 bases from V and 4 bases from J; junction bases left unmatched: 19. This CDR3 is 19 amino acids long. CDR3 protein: CATKVAGGPTYDLYNEQFF. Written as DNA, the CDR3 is TGTGCCACCAAGGTAGCGGGGGGTCCTACCTATGATCTTTACAATGAGCAGTTCTTC.

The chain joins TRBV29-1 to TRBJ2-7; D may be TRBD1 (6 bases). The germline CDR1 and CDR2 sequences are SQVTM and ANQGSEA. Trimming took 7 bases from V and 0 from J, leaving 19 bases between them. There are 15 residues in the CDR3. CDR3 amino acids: CSARGREGGSYEQYF. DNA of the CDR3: TGCAGCGCCCGAGGTCGGGAAGGGGGCTCCTACGAGCAGTACTTC.

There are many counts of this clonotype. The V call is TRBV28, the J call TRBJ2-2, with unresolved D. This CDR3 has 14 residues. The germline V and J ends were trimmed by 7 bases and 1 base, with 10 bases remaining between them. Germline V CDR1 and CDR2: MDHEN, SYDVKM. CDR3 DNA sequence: TGTGCCAGCACCCCGTCGAGGAACACCGGGGAGCTGTTTTTT. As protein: CASTPSRNTGELFF.

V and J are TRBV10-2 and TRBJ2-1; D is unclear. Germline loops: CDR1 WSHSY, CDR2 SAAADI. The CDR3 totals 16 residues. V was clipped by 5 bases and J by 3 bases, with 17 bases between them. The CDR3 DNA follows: TGCGCCAGCAGTAAGACGGCACGGATTCGCTACAATGAGCAGTTCTTC. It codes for CASSKTARIRYNEQFF.

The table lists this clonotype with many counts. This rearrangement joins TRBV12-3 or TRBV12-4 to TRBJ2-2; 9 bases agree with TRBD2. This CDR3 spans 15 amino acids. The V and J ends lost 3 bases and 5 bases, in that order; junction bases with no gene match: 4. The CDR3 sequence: CASSFSGGGTGELFF. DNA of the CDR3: TGTGCCAGCAGTTTTAGCGGGGGAGGGACCGGGGAGCTGTTTTTT.

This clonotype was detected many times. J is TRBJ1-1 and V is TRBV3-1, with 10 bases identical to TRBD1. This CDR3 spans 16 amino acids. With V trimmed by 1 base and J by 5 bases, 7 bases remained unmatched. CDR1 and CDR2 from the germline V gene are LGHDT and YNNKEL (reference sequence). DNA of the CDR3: TGTGCCAGCAGCCAAGCCCGGACAGGGGGAGGTACTGAAGCTTTCTTT. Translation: CASSQARTGGGTEAFF.

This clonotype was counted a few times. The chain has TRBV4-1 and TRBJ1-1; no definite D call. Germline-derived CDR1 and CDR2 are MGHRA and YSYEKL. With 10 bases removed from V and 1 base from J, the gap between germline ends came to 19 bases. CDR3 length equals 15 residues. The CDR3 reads CATSPGGLGNTEAFF. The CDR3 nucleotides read TGCGCCACCTCCCCTGGAGGGCTTGGGAACACTGAAGCTTTCTTT.

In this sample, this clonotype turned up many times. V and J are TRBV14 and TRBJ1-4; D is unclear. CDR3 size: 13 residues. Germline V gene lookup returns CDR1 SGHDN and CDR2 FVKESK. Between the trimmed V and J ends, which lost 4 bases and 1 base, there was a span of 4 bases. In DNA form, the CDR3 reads TGTGCCAGCAGCCGGGGAACTAATGAAAAACTGTTTTTT. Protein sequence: CASSRGTNEKLFF.

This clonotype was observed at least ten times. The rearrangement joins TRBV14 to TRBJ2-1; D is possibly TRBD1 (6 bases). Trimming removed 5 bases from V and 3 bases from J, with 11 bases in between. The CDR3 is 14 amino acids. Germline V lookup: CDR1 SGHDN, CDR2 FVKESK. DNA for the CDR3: TGTGCCAGCAGCTCAAGGGGGAACTACAATGAGCAGTTCTTC. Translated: CASSSRGNYNEQFF.